This TCR beta chain was retrieved from a study of Graves' ophthalmopathy and Graves' hyperthyroidism. Transcripts of RNA were the source for amplifying TCR beta CDR3 regions. First-round RT-PCR with HTBI primers preceded a second-round multiplex PCR. TCRdb called the multiplex PCR reads again in MiXCR, with one record for every CDR3 protein. The sample lists 300,000 to 500,000 distinct CDR3 sequences; 15% to 19% were seen once. This clonotype showed up many times. Patients in the hyperthyroidism group, adults aged 18 to 65, were newly diagnosed, under 2 months' duration. Input material: peripheral blood. The source of this sequence is a woman aged 18-29 years with stable Graves' hyperthyroidism.

The CDR3, as DNA: TGTGCCAGCAGTGACAGGGGGCTGAACACTGAAGCTTTCTTT. This gives the protein CASSDRGLNTEAFF. The chain has TRBV6-1 and TRBJ1-1; 8 bases match TRBD1. CDR1 and CDR2 from the germline V gene are MNHNS and SASEGT. The junction had 0 bases not matched to a gene; V was cut back by 3 bases and J by 0 bases. The CDR3 spans 14 residues.